Listed here are 6 T cell receptor beta chains from one sample, sequenced in a study of monozygotic twins with inflammatory bowel disease. Using the 5' RACE reads, TCRdb records one entry per CDR3 protein without DNA. In all, the sample yields about 350,000 distinct CDR3 sequences. The sequenced material came from blood. The receptors derive from a human donor with ulcerative colitis or Crohn's disease, or a healthy co-twin of an affected twin (not recorded which).

The genes are TRBV5-1 and TRBJ1-2; TCRdb outputs TRBD1, but without DNA this stays unchecked. CDR1 and CDR2 from the germline V gene are SGHRS and YFSETQ. CDR3 length: 16 residues. CDR3 protein: CASSWGAQAINYGYTF.

The rearrangement uses TRBV10-3 and TRBJ2-7; TCRdb gives TRBD2 as the D gene, but with no DNA this cannot be confirmed. The germline CDR1 and CDR2 sequences are ENHRY and SYGVKD. There are 13 residues in the CDR3. The CDR3 sequence is CAISEKGGYEQYF.

This chain links TRBV9 with TRBJ2-7; TCRdb returns TRBD1, unconfirmable since there is no DNA. This CDR3 is 14 amino acids long. Per germline, CDR1 SGDLS and CDR2 YYNGEE. Here the CDR3 reads CASSVGQGNYEQYF.

The chain joins TRBV7-2 to TRBJ2-4; the D call of TRBD2 rests on TCRdb alone, since no DNA is present to check it. The CDR3 consists of 15 residues. Germline V gene sequence: CDR1 SGHTA, CDR2 FQGNSA. The CDR3 region is CASSLATSGRNIQYF.

J is TRBJ1-3 and V is TRBV4-3; there is no DNA to check the TCRdb D call of TRBD1. The CDR3 is 14 amino acids. Germline V CDR1 and CDR2: LGHNA, YSLEER. The CDR3 loop reads CASSQNRGGNTIYF.

The CDR3 loop reads CASRPRTTQYNEQFF. The V and J genes are TRBV11-2 and TRBJ2-1; TCRdb's assignment of TRBD2 cannot be checked, as there is no DNA. The germline gives CDR1 SGHAT, CDR2 FQNNGV. The CDR3 consists of 15 residues.